This T cell receptor beta chain stems from a study of T cells in localized non-small cell lung cancer. V was clipped by 2 bases and J by 0 bases; unmatched bases: 4. Germline CDR1 MNHNY, CDR2 SVGAGI (reference sequence). The CDR3 covers 16 residues. As to this clone: The antigen is not known.

Libraries were prepared by immunoSEQ multiplex PCR; TCRdb keeps only in-frame clonotypes and omits some of them. The sample has approximately 54,000 clones; around 81% are singletons. General study findings and limits: Peak T cell clonality was found in uninvolved adjacent lung, exceeding tumor. The study detected a median approximately 55 of the top 100 tumor clones in adjacent lung. Sequencing, confined to only one tumor region, leaves heterogeneity possible.

Sequenced here: peripheral blood, sampled before any cancer treatment. This chain links TRBV6-6 with TRBJ1-1; TRBD1 matches at 9 bases. This TCR was recovered from a female donor over 55 with stage II squamous cell lung carcinoma. CDR3 bases: TGTGCCAGCAGTTACAAACAGGGGGCCATGAACACTGAAGCTTTCTTT. This codes for CASSYKQGAMNTEAFF.